This TCR beta chain was sequenced in a study of cytomegalovirus exposure and HLA in healthy donors. Whole-study findings and limits: As was reported, the classifier diagnosed cytomegalovirus status with high specificity and sensitivity. In vitro assays verified that three CMV-associated chains recognized CMV antigens specifically. Generally TCR sequences proved uncommon, though certain public TCRs appeared in numerous donors.

Comment on this clone: Antigen unknown.

Some clones are missing from TCRdb's copy, which holds only in-frame ones; the method was immunoSEQ multiplex PCR. The sample has 150,000 to 200,000 clones, roughly 86% seen once. The germline CDR1 and CDR2 sequences are MNHEY and SMNVEV (reference sequence). Trimming took 6 bases from V and 0 from J, leaving 9 bases between them. CDR3 length: 14 amino acids. The chain is built from TRBV27 and TRBJ1-5; unclear D gene. Source material: PBMCs. The sequence derives from a man between 18 and 35 years old in good health and CMV-seropositive. CDR3 amino acids: CASRPGVSNQPQHF. The CDR3 DNA follows: TGTGCCAGCAGGCCCGGGGTTAGCAATCAGCCCCAGCATTTT.